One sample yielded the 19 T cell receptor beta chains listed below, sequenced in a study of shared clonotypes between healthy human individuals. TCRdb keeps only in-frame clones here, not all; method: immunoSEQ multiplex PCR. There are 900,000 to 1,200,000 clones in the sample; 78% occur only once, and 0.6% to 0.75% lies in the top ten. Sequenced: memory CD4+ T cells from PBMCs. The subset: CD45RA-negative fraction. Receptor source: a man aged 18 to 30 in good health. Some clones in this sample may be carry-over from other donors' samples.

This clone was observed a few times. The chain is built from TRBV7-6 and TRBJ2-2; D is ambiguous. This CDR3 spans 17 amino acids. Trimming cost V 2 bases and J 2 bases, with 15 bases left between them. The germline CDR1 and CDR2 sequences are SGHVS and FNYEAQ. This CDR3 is CASSLQFQTLNTGELFF. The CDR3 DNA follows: TGTGCCAGCAGCTTACAGTTTCAGACCCTCAACACCGGGGAGCTGTTTTTT.

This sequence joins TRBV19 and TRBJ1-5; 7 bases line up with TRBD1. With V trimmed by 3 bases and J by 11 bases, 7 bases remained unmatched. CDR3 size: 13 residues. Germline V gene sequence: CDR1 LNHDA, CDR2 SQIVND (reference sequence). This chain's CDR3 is CASSISGQATQHF. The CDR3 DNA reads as TGTGCCAGTAGTATCTCTGGACAGGCCACCCAGCATTTT.

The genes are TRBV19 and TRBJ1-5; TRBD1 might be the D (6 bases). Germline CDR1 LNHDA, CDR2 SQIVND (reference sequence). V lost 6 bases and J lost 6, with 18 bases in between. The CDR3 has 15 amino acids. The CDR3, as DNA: TGTGCCAGTAGCGAACTTCACAGGGTGGTTCAGCCCCAGCATTTT. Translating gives CASSELHRVVQPQHF.

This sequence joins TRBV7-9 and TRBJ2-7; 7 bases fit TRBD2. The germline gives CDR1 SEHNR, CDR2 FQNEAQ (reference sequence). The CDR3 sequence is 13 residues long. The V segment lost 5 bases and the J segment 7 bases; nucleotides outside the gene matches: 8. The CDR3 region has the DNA TGTGCCAGCAGCCCATACTCCGGGGGGGAGCAGTACTTC. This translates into CASSPYSGGEQYF.

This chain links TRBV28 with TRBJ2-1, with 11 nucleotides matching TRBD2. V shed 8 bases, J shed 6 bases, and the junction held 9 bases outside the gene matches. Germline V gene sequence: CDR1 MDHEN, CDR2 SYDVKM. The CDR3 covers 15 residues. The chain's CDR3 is CASGLLAGDSNEQFF. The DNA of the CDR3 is TGTGCCAGCGGATTACTAGCGGGAGATTCCAATGAGCAGTTCTTC.

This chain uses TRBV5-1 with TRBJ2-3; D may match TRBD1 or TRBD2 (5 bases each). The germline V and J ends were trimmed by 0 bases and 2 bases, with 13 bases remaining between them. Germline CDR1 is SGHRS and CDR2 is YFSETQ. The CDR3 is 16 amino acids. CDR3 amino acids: CASSLDEGSSTDTQYF. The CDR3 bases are TGCGCCAGCAGCTTGGATGAGGGGTCGTCCACAGATACGCAGTATTTT.

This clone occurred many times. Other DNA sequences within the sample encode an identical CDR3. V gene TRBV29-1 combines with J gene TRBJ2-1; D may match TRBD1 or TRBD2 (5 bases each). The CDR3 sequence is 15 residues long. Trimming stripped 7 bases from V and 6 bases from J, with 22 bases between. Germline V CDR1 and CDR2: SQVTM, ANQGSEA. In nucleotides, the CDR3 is TGCAGCGCAAACTCTGGATGGGGGATGGGCAATGAGCAGTTCTTC. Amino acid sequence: CSANSGWGMGNEQFF.

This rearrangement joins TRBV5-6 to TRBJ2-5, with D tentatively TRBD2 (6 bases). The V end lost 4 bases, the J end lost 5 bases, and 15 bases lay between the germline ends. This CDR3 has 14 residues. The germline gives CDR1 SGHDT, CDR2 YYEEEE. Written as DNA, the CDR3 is TGTGCCAGCAGCCGAAGGAGGAGGGTTGAGACCCAGTACTTC. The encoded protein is CASSRRRRVETQYF.

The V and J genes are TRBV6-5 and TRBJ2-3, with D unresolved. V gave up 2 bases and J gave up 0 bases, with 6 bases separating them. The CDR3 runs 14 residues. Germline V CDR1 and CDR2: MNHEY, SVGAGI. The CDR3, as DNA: TGTGCCAGCAGTTACGATCTGAGCACAGATACGCAGTATTTT. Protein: CASSYDLSTDTQYF.

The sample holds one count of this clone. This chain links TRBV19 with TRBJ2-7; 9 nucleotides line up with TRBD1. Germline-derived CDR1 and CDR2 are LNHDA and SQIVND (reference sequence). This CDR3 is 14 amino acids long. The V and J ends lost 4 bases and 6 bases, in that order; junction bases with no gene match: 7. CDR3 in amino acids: CASSNAGTGFEQYF. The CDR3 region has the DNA TGTGCCAGTAGTAACGCGGGGACAGGGTTCGAGCAGTACTTC.

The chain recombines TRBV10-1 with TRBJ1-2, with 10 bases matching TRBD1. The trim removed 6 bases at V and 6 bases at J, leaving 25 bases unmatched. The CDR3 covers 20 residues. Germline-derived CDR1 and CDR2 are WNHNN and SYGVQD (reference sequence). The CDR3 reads CASSDAWGIDRGRGENGYTF. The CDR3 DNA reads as TGCGCCAGCAGCGATGCATGGGGTATCGACAGGGGGCGGGGGGAGAATGGCTACACCTTC.

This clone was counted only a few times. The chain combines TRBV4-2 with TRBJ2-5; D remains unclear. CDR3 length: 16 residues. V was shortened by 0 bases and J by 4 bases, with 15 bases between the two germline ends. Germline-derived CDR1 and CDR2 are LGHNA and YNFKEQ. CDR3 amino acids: CASSQDSNGIRETQYF. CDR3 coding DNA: TGTGCCAGCAGCCAAGATAGTAATGGGATTCGAGAGACCCAGTACTTC.

The CDR3 sequence is CASSPGQSNYEQYF. CDR3 nucleotide sequence: TGTGCCAGCAGCCCGGGACAGTCGAACTACGAGCAGTACTTC. The chain has TRBV6-5 and TRBJ2-7, with TRBD1 matching over 7 bases. V lost 6 bases to trimming and J lost 3 bases; unmatched junction nucleotides: 8. Germline CDR1 and CDR2: MNHEY and SVGAGI. This CDR3 contains 14 residues.

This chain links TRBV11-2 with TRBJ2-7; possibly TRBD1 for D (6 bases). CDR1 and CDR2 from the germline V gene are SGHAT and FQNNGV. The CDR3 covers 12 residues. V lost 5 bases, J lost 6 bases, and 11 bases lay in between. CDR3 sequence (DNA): TGTGCCAGCAGCGCTACAGGGCTCGAGCAGTACTTC. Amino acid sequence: CASSATGLEQYF.

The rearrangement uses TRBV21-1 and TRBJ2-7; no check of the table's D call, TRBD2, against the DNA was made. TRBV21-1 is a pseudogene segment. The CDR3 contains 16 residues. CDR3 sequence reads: CASSKPVGGQRNEQYF. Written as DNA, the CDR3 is TGTGCCAGCAGCAAACCCGTCGGGGGGCAGAGGAACGAGCAGTACTTC.

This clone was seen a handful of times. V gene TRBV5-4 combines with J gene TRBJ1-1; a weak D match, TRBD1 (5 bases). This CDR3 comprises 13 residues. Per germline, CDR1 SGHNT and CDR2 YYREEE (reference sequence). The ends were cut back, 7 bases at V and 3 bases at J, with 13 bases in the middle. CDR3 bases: TGTGCCAGCCCCGGGTGGGGGTACACTGAAGCTTTCTTT. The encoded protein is CASPGWGYTEAFF.

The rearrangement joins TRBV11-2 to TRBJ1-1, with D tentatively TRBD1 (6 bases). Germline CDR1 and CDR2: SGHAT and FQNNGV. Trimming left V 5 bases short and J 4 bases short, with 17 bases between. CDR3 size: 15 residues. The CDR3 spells CASSPTKGVGTEAFF. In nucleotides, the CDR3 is TGTGCCAGCAGCCCCACCAAGGGGGTGGGCACTGAAGCTTTCTTT.

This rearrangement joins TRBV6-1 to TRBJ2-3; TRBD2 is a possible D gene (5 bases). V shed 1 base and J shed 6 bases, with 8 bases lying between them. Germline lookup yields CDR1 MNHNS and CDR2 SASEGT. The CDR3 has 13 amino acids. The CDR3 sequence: CASSEGWEDTQYF. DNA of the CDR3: TGTGCCAGCAGTGAAGGGTGGGAGGATACGCAGTATTTT.

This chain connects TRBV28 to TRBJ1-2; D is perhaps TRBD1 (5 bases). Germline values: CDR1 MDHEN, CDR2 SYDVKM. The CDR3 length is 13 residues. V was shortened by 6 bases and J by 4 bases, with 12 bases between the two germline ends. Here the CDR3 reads CASSGGGSYGYTF. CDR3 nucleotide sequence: TGTGCCAGCAGCGGGGGGGGATCCTATGGCTACACCTTC.